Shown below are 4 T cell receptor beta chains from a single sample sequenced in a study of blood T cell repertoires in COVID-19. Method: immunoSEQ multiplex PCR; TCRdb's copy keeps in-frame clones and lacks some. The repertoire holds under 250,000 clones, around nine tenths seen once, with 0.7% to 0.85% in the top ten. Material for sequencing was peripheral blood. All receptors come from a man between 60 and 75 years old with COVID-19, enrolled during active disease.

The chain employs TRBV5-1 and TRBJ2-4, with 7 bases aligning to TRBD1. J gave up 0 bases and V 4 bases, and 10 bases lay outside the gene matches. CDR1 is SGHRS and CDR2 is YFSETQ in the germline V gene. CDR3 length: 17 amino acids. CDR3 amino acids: CASSPGGPGLAKNIQYF. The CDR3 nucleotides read TGCGCCAGCAGCCCAGGGGGTCCGGGGCTAGCCAAAAACATTCAGTACTTC.

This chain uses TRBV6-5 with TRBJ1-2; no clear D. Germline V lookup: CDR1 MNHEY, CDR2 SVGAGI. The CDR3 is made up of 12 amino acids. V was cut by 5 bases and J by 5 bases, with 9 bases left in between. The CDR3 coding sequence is TGTGCCAGCAGTCGTGGGAGATATGGCTACACCTTC. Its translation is CASSRGRYGYTF.

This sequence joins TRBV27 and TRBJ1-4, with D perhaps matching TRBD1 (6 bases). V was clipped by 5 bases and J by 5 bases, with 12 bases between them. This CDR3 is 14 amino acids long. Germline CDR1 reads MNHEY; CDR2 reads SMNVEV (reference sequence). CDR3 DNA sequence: TGTGCCAGCAGTCCCCGACAGGCAAATGAAAAACTGTTTTTT. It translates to CASSPRQANEKLFF.

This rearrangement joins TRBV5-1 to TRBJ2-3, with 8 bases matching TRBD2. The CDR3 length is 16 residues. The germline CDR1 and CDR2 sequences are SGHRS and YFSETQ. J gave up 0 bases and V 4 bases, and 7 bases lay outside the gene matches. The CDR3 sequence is CASSPSGGPSTDTQYF. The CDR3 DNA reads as TGCGCCAGCAGCCCAAGCGGGGGACCTAGCACAGATACGCAGTATTTT.